This TCR beta chain was recovered during a study of siplizumab effects on memory and regulatory T cells. V was trimmed by 2 bases and J by 0 bases, leaving 21 bases between them. The CDR3 is 18 residues long. Germline CDR1 is SGHDT and CDR2 is YYEEEE. The data were produced by immunoSEQ multiplex PCR, yet TCRdb's version contains in-frame clones alone and is incomplete. The sample shows some 100,000 clones, about 95% of them seen only once. The receptor was derived from a human donor in good health. Sample: Tregs sorted from blood. V is TRBV5-6 and J is TRBJ2-7, with D maybe TRBD2 (6 bases). The CDR3: CASSLRTRIRTTSYEQYF. The DNA of the CDR3 is TGTGCCAGCAGCTTACGAACTCGAATAAGGACTACCTCCTACGAGCAGTACTTC. Using reference TRBV5-6 and TRBJ2-7 for the parts outside the CDR3, the full variable domain is DAGVTQSPTHLIKTRGQQVTLRCSPKSGHDTVSWYQQALGQGPQFIFQYYEEEERQRGNFPDRFSGHQFPNYSSELNVNALLLGDSALYLCASSLRTRIRTTSYEQYFGPGTRLTVT.